These 25 T cell receptor delta chains were sequenced from one sample in a study of DNA immune sequencing with unique molecular identifiers (dated by TCRdb to 2019 to 2021). Libraries were constructed by multiplex PCR. The sequencer was an Illumina MiniSeq. Genomic DNA was amplified with a 32-plex assay using primers for all 8 TRDV and 4 TRDJ genes covering the CDR3. A 12-nucleotide UMI was added during two to three barcoding PCR cycles, followed by a second PCR with Illumina adapter primers. TCRdb reprocessed the public data with the CATT caller; entries with the same nucleotide sequence were combined afterwards. This sample lists several thousand delta-chain clones; roughly 13% were detected once. In total, the top ten clones hold around 56% of the sample. The specimen was gamma-delta T cells enriched from blood buffy coat, or unenriched PBMCs (not recorded which). These receptors were obtained from a human donor in good health.

This clone is medium-sized in the sample. This chain joins TRDV2 and TRDJ1; the D gene is possibly TRDD3 (5 bases). This CDR3 is built from 15 residues. Germline lookup yields CDR1 GEAIGNYY and CDR2 EKD. V lost 1 base and J lost 9, with 20 bases in between. CDR3 protein: CACDTQTTEGKQLIF. The CDR3 DNA is TGTGCCTGTGACACACAGACCACAGAGGGGAAACAACTCATCTTT.

About this clone itself: This may come from a read error, since a much larger clone is one base off. V usage is TRDV1 and J usage is TRDJ1, with 13 bases that match TRDD3. No J gene was available from TCRdb, and it was assigned here by a germline match of the DNA. Germline V gene sequence: CDR1 TSWWSYY, CDR2 QGS. This CDR3 has 24 residues. V lost 1 base to trimming and J lost 9 bases; unmatched junction nucleotides: 32. The CDR3 DNA is TGTGCTCTTGGGGAACCCACCCTACGCTTCCACTGGGGGATACGCTTGATGGGGGATAAACAACTCATCTTT. Encoded protein: CALGEPTLRFHWGIRLMGDKQLIF.

This clone was seen more than once but under ten times. The V gene lacks a call, and TRDJ1 is the J gene; the table assigns TRDD3, which was not confirmed against the DNA. The CDR3 consists of 14 residues. This chain's CDR3 is CAASSSPYWDGLIF. As DNA, the CDR3 is TGTGCAGCAAGCTCCTCTCCCTACTGGGATGGACTCATCTTT.

As regards this clone: TCRdb records a much larger clone's protein for this DNA, with a difference at residue 12 that likely arises from a read error; the protein given is the translation of the DNA. The V and J genes are TRDV2 and TRDJ1; TRDD3 matches 12 bases. The length of the CDR3 is 19 residues. Losses at the gene ends were 4 bases for V and 8 bases for J; bases not matched to a gene: 22. Looked up from germline, CDR1 is GEAIGNYY and CDR2 is EKD. The DNA of the CDR3 is TGTGCCTGTGAAATAGGCCTAAACTGGGGGATACAGGCCGGGTGGAAACTCATCTTT. Protein: CACEIGLNWGIQAGWKLIF.

The J gene was not called, though the V gene is TRDV1. The CDR3 is 10 amino acids. Germline CDR1 reads TSWWSYY; CDR2 reads QGS. The CDR3 is CALGSDYYTF. CDR3 DNA sequence: TGTGCTCTTGGGTCCGATTACTACACCTTC.

By its share, this clone is large. Other DNA sequences within the sample encode an identical CDR3. This chain uses TRDV2 with TRDJ1; 8 bases are a match to TRDD3. V shed 0 bases and J 0 bases; nucleotides not matched to a gene: 8. The CDR3 spans 17 residues. Germline lookup yields CDR1 GEAIGNYY and CDR2 EKD. In nucleotides, the CDR3 is TGTGCCTGTGACACCTTAACTGGGGGGCATGACACCGATAAACTCATCTTT. Its protein product is CACDTLTGGHDTDKLIF.

The sample holds a few counts of this clone. TCRdb shows a much larger clone's protein in place of this DNA's translation, and the two differ at residue 2, likely through a read error; the protein shown is translated from the DNA. This rearrangement joins TRDV2 to TRDJ1, with 11 bases lining up with TRDD3. The CDR3 runs to 17 residues. The V gene's germline CDR1 is GEAIGNYY and CDR2 EKD. The CDR3 reads CSCDTVGGYAGTDKLIF. The CDR3 DNA follows: TGTTCCTGTGACACCGTTGGGGGATACGCTGGGACCGATAAACTCATCTTT.

By share of the sample, this clone is medium-sized. V usage is TRAV38-2/DV8 and J usage is TRDJ1, with 9 bases that match TRDD3. The CDR3 runs 19 residues. V lost 1 base to trimming and J lost 3 bases; unmatched junction nucleotides: 16. In germline, CDR1 is TSESDYY, CDR2 QEAYKQQN. The CDR3 DNA sequence: TGTGCTTATAGGAGCCCAAGTTACTGGGGGGATACCTGCGCCGATAAACTCATCTTT. Its protein product is CAYRSPSYWGDTCADKLIF.

A remark on this clone: This may come from a read error, since a much larger clone is one base off. At the DNA level, this CDR3 is encoded by other sequences in the same sample as well. This chain links TRAV36/DV7 with TRDJ1, with D uncertain. The germline V gene has CDR1 VTNFRS and CDR2 LTSSGIE (reference sequence). The CDR3 length is 19 residues. V lost 3 bases to trimming and J lost 0 bases, with 27 bases between them. DNA for the CDR3: TGTGCTGTGGCAAGTCCTGATGTTGTACCCGCCCCGTACACCGATAAACTCATCTTT. This gives the protein CAVASPDVVPAPYTDKLIF. Together with reference TRAV36/DV7 and TRDJ1, the CDR3 gives the full variable domain: EDKVVQSPLSLVVHEGDTVTLNCSYEVTNFRSLLWYKQEKKAPTFLFMLTSSGIEKKSGRLSSILDKKELSSILNITATQTGDSAIYLCAVASPDVVPAPYTDKLIFGKGTRVTVEP.

This clone was recorded at least ten times. The chain couples TRDV2 to TRDJ1, with 11 bases fitting TRDD3. CDR1 and CDR2 from the germline V gene are GEAIGNYY and EKD. The CDR3 sequence is 15 residues long. With V trimmed by 3 bases and J by 4 bases, 6 bases remained unmatched. The chain's CDR3 is CACDLMGDTDDKLIF. CDR3 coding DNA: TGTGCCTGTGACCTGATGGGGGATACGGACGATAAACTCATCTTT.

V usage is TRDV3 and J usage is TRDJ1; D ambiguous. Here the J gene was assigned by germline matching of the DNA, as TCRdb has none. Germline values: CDR1 TVYSNPD, CDR2 GDNSRS (reference sequence). V was shortened by 3 bases and J by 0 bases, with 14 bases between the two germline ends. The CDR3 sequence is 14 residues long. Written as DNA, the CDR3 is TGTGCCTTCCCCCTGCCCTCTTACACCGATAAACTCATCTTT. Encoded protein: CAFPLPSYTDKLIF.

This clone has only a few counts. The mismatch at residue 8 between this DNA's translation and the TCRdb protein of a much larger clone likely reflects a read error; the protein shown is translated from the DNA. The V call is TRDV2, the J call TRDJ1; D is perhaps TRDD3 (5 bases). The V gene's germline CDR1 is GEAIGNYY and CDR2 EKD. The ends were cut back, 0 bases at V and 1 base at J, with 17 bases in the middle. The CDR3 consists of 17 residues. The CDR3 sequence is CACDTVGAYASTDKLIF. CDR3 DNA sequence: TGTGCCTGTGACACCGTTGGGGCATACGCCTCCACCGATAAACTCATCTTT.

With respect to this clone: This DNA's translation differs at residues 9 and 14 from TCRdb's protein, which comes from a much larger clone; a read error is likely, and the protein shown is translated from the DNA. The chain has TRDV2 and TRDJ1; D possibly corresponds to TRDD3 (6 bases). The V gene's germline CDR1 is GEAIGNYY and CDR2 EKD. This CDR3 spans 17 amino acids. CDR3 protein: CACDTLTGWHDTDRLIF. The CDR3 DNA reads as TGTGCCTGTGACACCTTAACTGGGTGGCATGACACCGATAGACTCATCTTT.

About this clone itself: Since a far larger clone is one base different, this is likely a read error. This chain joins TRDV1 and TRDJ1; 13 positions agree with TRDD3. The J gene, missing from TCRdb, was assigned here through DNA to germline matching. Losses at the gene ends were 1 base for V and 3 bases for J; bases not matched to a gene: 32. This CDR3 region has 26 residues. Germline assignment: CDR1 TSWWSYY and CDR2 QGS. CDR3 nucleotide sequence: TGTGCTCTTGGGGAACCCCCTCCTACGGATTCAGTACTGGGGGATACGTCCCAGACGGCCGCCGATAAACTCATCTTT. This codes for CALGEPPPTDSVLGDTSQTAADKLIF.

The table lists this clone with a few counts. The translation of this DNA and the TCRdb protein of a much larger clone differ at residue 4, probably owing to a read error; the protein shown here is translated from the DNA. The rearrangement joins TRDV2 to TRDJ1, with D possibly TRDD2 on 8 matching bases. This CDR3 comprises 20 residues. Germline lookup yields CDR1 GEAIGNYY and CDR2 EKD. CDR3 sequence reads: CACYTGFLQPGGQSSDKLIF. The CDR3 bases are TGTGCCTGTTACACGGGCTTCCTACAACCTGGGGGCCAATCGTCCGATAAACTCATCTTT.

Relative to its sample, this clone is medium-sized (0.01 to 0.1%). Additional DNA sequences in this sample encode the identical CDR3. The CDR3 bases are TGTGCCTGTGACACCGTTGGGGGAGCTTTGACAGCACAACTCTTCTTT. Translation gives CACDTVGGALTAQLFF. This chain joins TRDV2 and TRDJ2, with TRDD3 matching over 7 bases. V shed 0 bases, J shed 0 bases, and the junction held 3 bases outside the gene matches. This CDR3 region has 16 residues. In germline, CDR1 is GEAIGNYY, CDR2 EKD.

This clone ranks as medium-sized. Other DNA sequences in this specimen translate into the identical CDR3. The chain has TRDV2 and TRDJ1, with TRDD3 identical over 8 bases. The trim removed 3 bases at V and 1 base at J, leaving 6 bases unmatched. This CDR3 comprises 15 residues. Germline CDR1 and CDR2: GEAIGNYY and EKD. CDR3 sequence (DNA): TGTGCCTGTGACCTCGTGGGGGATGGCACCGATAAACTCATCTTT. Protein sequence: CACDLVGDGTDKLIF.

The J gene is given as TRDJ1, and the V gene is not called; TRDD3, the D gene given by the table, was not confirmed from the DNA. The CDR3 consists of 17 residues. CDR3 nucleotides: TGTGCTCTTGGGGAACTTTATATTTTCCACGTCACCGATAAACTCATCTTT. Its protein product is CALGELYIFHVTDKLIF.

Comments on this clone: This sequence may be a read error, since a much larger clone differs from it by one base. The chain uses TRDV1 and TRDJ1; 12 nucleotides align to TRDD3. The J gene is absent in TCRdb and was assigned here via DNA matching to germline. Looked up from germline, CDR1 is TSWWSYY and CDR2 is QGS. The CDR3 spans 26 residues. The V segment lost 5 bases and the J segment 0 bases; nucleotides outside the gene matches: 34. This CDR3 is CALGSDSYFSPFWGIRPTKYTDKLIF. CDR3 in DNA: TGTGCTCTTGGGAGTGATTCCTACTTTTCTCCCTTCTGGGGGATACGTCCGACAAAGTACACCGATAAACTCATCTTT.

This clone was seen more than once but under ten times. The TCRdb protein, from a much larger clone, departs from this DNA's translation at residue 3, likely by read error; the protein shown derives from the DNA. The chain carries TRDV3 and TRDJ2, with D perhaps matching TRDD2 or TRDD3 (9 bases each). The CDR3 sequence is 21 residues long. The germline V gene has CDR1 TVYSNPD and CDR2 GDNSRS (reference sequence). CDR3 loop: CALSLPTSLWGIPFLTAQLFF. CDR3 coding DNA: TGTGCCCTTAGCCTTCCTACGTCTCTCTGGGGGATTCCTTTTTTGACAGCACAACTCTTCTTT.

Only a few counts were recorded for this clone. TCRdb shows a much larger clone's protein in place of this DNA's translation, and the two differ at residue 9, likely through a read error; the protein shown is translated from the DNA. This chain uses TRAV38-2/DV8 with TRDJ1; 9 bases map to TRDD3. CDR1 is TSESDYY and CDR2 is QEAYKQQN in the germline V gene. CDR3 length: 17 amino acids. V shed 7 bases and J 3 bases; nucleotides not matched to a gene: 16. The CDR3 is CAYVAFPYRGIPDKLIF. CDR3 sequence (DNA): TGTGCTTATGTGGCCTTCCCATACAGGGGGATACCCGATAAACTCATCTTT.

This clone was counted ten times or more. This chain links TRDV1 with TRDJ1; 8 nucleotides line up with TRDD3. Because TCRdb records no J gene, it was assigned here through a match of the DNA to germline. Germline V lookup: CDR1 TSWWSYY, CDR2 QGS. The CDR3 length is 24 residues. V lost 4 bases to trimming and J lost 4 bases; unmatched junction nucleotides: 35. The CDR3 DNA reads as TGTGCTCTTGGGGTCCCCTACACTGAGCTTTTCGCACCTGTCGGAACTGGGGGCTTCGATAAACTCATCTTT. Amino acids: CALGVPYTELFAPVGTGGFDKLIF.

In its sample, this clone ranks as medium-sized (0.01 to 0.1%). This chain uses TRAV29/DV5 with TRDJ1, with 8 bases fitting TRDD3. From germline, CDR1 is NSMFDY and CDR2 ISSIKDK. Unmatched junction bases numbered 8, after V lost 1 base and J lost 0 bases. This CDR3 comprises 16 residues. CDR3 DNA sequence: TGTGCAGCAAGCTTACACTGGGGGGAGTACACCGATAAACTCATCTTT. Translated: CAASLHWGEYTDKLIF.

Details on this clone: The protein in TCRdb stems from a much larger clone and differs at residue 7 from this DNA's translation, likely a read error; here the protein is translated from the DNA. The DNA of the CDR3 is TGTGCCTGTGACACCGTCCTAGAACTGGGGGATACGCGCACCGATAAACTCATCTTT. This encodes CACDTVLELGDTRTDKLIF. This chain connects TRDV2 to TRDJ1; 13 bases line up with TRDD3. The CDR3 consists of 19 residues. Germline V gene data show CDR1 as GEAIGNYY and CDR2 as EKD. V was clipped by 0 bases and J by 1 base; unmatched bases: 10.

In the case of this clone: A much larger clone lies one base from this, so it may be a read error. The rearrangement joins TRDV1 to TRDJ1; 12 nucleotides agree with TRDD3. The J gene was missing in TCRdb and was found by matching the end of the DNA to germline. This CDR3 region has 25 residues. Germline loops: CDR1 TSWWSYY, CDR2 QGS. V gave up 3 bases and J gave up 0 bases; unmatched junction bases: 29. The CDR3 here is CALGEGSIAHYWGILSAGYTDKLIF. The CDR3 nucleotides read TGTGCTCTTGGGGAGGGCTCAATAGCACATTACTGGGGGATACTATCGGCCGGGTACACCGATAAACTCATCTTT.